This is a list of T cell receptor beta chains from one sample in a study of technical replicates of blood from a few donors. Produced via immunoSEQ multiplex PCR; TCRdb's table is partial and in-frame only. The top ten clones hold 0.2% of a sample with 74,000 or so clones, about 97% of them seen once. Specimen: T cells isolated from PBMCs. All receptors come from a human donor in good health. The CDR3 runs from the conserved cysteine through the conserved F or W. Each record gives: D gene, clone size, V gene, J gene, CDR3 protein, CDR3 DNA. A D gene is named only where the DNA matches it firmly. Not every row has a clone size; where given, it reads once, few, many or a size class.

d_call: .
clone_size: .
v_call: TRBV6-1
j_call: TRBJ1-1
cdr3_aa: CASSESIGRTEAFF
cdr3_nt: TGTGCCAGCAGTGAAAGCATCGGTAGAACTGAAGCTTTCTTT

d_call: .
clone_size: .
v_call: TRBV27
j_call: TRBJ2-3
cdr3_aa: CASSPAAGTDTQYF
cdr3_nt: TGTGCCAGCAGTCCTGCCGCGGGCACAGATACGCAGTATTTT

d_call: TRBD2
clone_size: .
v_call: TRBV15
j_call: TRBJ2-5
cdr3_aa: CATSRDSLAGGRRETQYF
cdr3_nt: TGTGCCACCAGCAGAGATAGCCTAGCGGGGGGGAGACGGGAGACCCAGTACTTC

d_call: TRBD1
clone_size: .
v_call: TRBV28
j_call: TRBJ1-2
cdr3_aa: CASGQGNYGYTF
cdr3_nt: TGTGCCAGCGGACAGGGAAACTACGGCTACACCTTC

d_call: .
clone_size: .
v_call: TRBV2
j_call: TRBJ2-3
cdr3_aa: CASSDSVTDTQYF
cdr3_nt: TGTGCCAGCAGTGACAGCGTCACAGATACGCAGTATTTT

d_call: .
clone_size: once
v_call: TRBV6-5
j_call: TRBJ2-1
cdr3_aa: CASIGGNNEQFF
cdr3_nt: TGTGCCAGCATAGGAGGGAACAATGAGCAGTTCTTC

d_call: .
clone_size: .
v_call: TRBV7-9
j_call: TRBJ1-1
cdr3_aa: CASSLQGGNTEAFF
cdr3_nt: TGTGCCAGCAGCTTACAAGGGGGGAACACTGAAGCTTTCTTT

d_call: TRBD1
clone_size: once
v_call: TRBV7-9
j_call: TRBJ2-7
cdr3_aa: CASSFRDRGTNEQYF
cdr3_nt: TGTGCCAGCAGCTTCCGGGACAGGGGAACGAACGAGCAGTACTTC

d_call: TRBD1
clone_size: .
v_call: TRBV30
j_call: TRBJ2-7
cdr3_aa: CAWNRGPEQYF
cdr3_nt: TGTGCCTGGAACAGGGGACCTGAGCAGTACTTC

d_call: TRBD1
clone_size: once
v_call: TRBV6-1
j_call: TRBJ2-5
cdr3_aa: CASSEGRQGAETQYF
cdr3_nt: TGTGCCAGCAGTGAAGGAAGACAGGGTGCAGAGACCCAGTACTTC

d_call: .
clone_size: .
v_call: TRBV5-1
j_call: TRBJ2-3
cdr3_aa: CASSLAGGHPDTQYF
cdr3_nt: TGCGCCAGCAGCTTGGCCGGGGGTCATCCAGATACGCAGTATTTT

d_call: .
clone_size: .
v_call: TRBV11-3
j_call: TRBJ1-4
cdr3_aa: CASSLEGHTLNEKLFF
cdr3_nt: TGTGCCAGCAGCTTAGAGGGACACACCCTTAATGAAAAACTGTTTTTT

d_call: .
clone_size: .
v_call: TRBV15
j_call: TRBJ1-5
cdr3_aa: CATSRDFRGAGGNQPQHF
cdr3_nt: TGTGCCACCAGCAGAGATTTTAGGGGCGCGGGGGGCAATCAGCCCCAGCATTTT

d_call: .
clone_size: .
v_call: TRBV6-1
j_call: TRBJ2-5
cdr3_aa: CASRAWETQYF
cdr3_nt: TGTGCCAGCAGGGCTTGGGAGACCCAGTACTTC